This T cell receptor (beta chain) was recovered during a study of T cells in Graves' hyperthyroidism and ophthalmopathy. Study results and limitations: Most clonotypes expanded in thyroid above 0.001 were likewise present in blood. A model using 13 V-J features told ophthalmopathy apart from stable hyperthyroidism.

This clonotype was counted a few times. What it binds is unknown. The germline gives CDR1 MNHGY, CDR2 SVAAGI. The CDR3 is 15 amino acids. V lost 7 bases and J 9 bases, leaving 22 bases between the germline ends. There were TCR beta CDR3 regions amplified from RNA transcripts. In the first-round RT-PCR of the TCR CDR3, the HTBI primer set was used. TCRdb fed the multiplex PCR reads into MiXCR, producing one record per CDR3 protein. The repertoire includes some 550,000 distinct CDR3 sequences, 15% to 20% of them detected once, and around 3.5% sits in the top ten. Material for sequencing was blood. The source of this sequence is a woman aged 35 to 49 with Graves' ophthalmopathy. J is TRBJ1-5 and V is TRBV6-9; a weak D match, TRBD1 (6 bases). CDR3 bases: TGTGCCAGCAATTACCCACCTGACAGGCTTGGGCCCCAGCATTTT. It yields the protein CASNYPPDRLGPQHF.